The rows below give T cell receptor beta chains drawn from one sample of a study of blood T cell repertoires in COVID-19. Assay used: immunoSEQ multiplex PCR; TCRdb lists only in-frame clones, some missing. The sample holds fewer than 120,000 clones; approximately 90% are singletons and the top ten take approximately 5%. Specimen: peripheral blood. The receptors derive from a human donor in a cohort sampled during active COVID-19. CDR3s include the opening cysteine and the closing phenylalanine or tryptophan. A D gene is named only where the DNA matches it firmly. The size field is filled for only some rows; it gives once, few, many or a size class.

D gene	V gene	J gene	clone size	CDR3 protein	CDR3 DNA
TRBD1	TRBV10-3	TRBJ1-2	-	CAIRDRESSHYGYTF	TGTGCCATCAGGGACAGGGAGAGTAGCCACTATGGCTACACCTTC
TRBD2	TRBV10-2	TRBJ2-2	-	CASSVLNGASGRAKATGELFF	TGCGCCAGCAGTGTCCTCAACGGGGCTAGCGGGAGGGCCAAGGCCACCGGGGAGCTGTTTTTT
-	TRBV6-5	TRBJ1-1	-	CASGGRMNTEAFF	TGTGCCAGCGGAGGACGGATGAACACTGAAGCTTTCTTT
TRBD2	TRBV7-2	TRBJ2-7	-	CASSSPPGLADYEQYF	TGTGCCAGCAGCTCCCCCCCGGGACTAGCGGACTACGAGCAGTACTTC
-	TRBV27	TRBJ2-7	-	CASQKREAGHEQYF	TGTGCCAGTCAAAAAAGGGAAGCGGGCCACGAGCAGTACTTC
-	TRBV20-1	TRBJ1-1	once	CSVRGNTEAFF	TGCAGTGTCAGGGGGAACACTGAAGCTTTCTTT
TRBD1	TRBV10-3	TRBJ1-1	once	CAILGGGHTEAFF	TGTGCCATCTTAGGGGGCGGGCACACTGAAGCTTTCTTT
-	TRBV5-5	TRBJ1-3	-	CASSWEMAAGNTIYF	TGTGCCAGCAGCTGGGAGATGGCGGCTGGAAACACCATATATTTT
TRBD2	TRBV5-8	TRBJ2-1	-	CASSPKRGWASGTPREQFF	TGTGCCAGCAGCCCCAAGAGGGGGTGGGCTAGCGGGACACCAAGAGAGCAGTTCTTC
-	TRBV27	TRBJ1-2	few	CASSPNPGYYGYTF	TGTGCCAGCAGTCCGAATCCAGGGTACTATGGCTACACCTTC
-	TRBV5-4	TRBJ2-1	once	CASSPRGGVNEQFF	TGTGCCAGCAGCCCCCGAGGGGGAGTCAATGAGCAGTTCTTC
TRBD1	TRBV2	TRBJ2-7	-	CASNIPGQGSYEQYF	TGTGCCAGCAACATACCGGGACAGGGGTCCTACGAGCAGTACTTC
TRBD1	TRBV11-2	TRBJ2-6	once	CASSPRTGGGNSGANVLTF	TGTGCCAGCAGCCCCCGGACAGGGGGCGGAAACTCTGGGGCCAACGTCCTGACTTTC
-	TRBV6-2/TRBV6-3	TRBJ1-5	-	CASSFTGGNQPQHF	TGTGCCAGCAGCTTTACAGGAGGCAATCAGCCCCAGCATTTT
TRBD1	TRBV15	TRBJ2-7	-	CATSRDAGTGSYEQYF	TGTGCCACCAGCAGAGACGCCGGGACAGGGTCTTACGAGCAGTACTTC
-	TRBV27	TRBJ2-7	-	CASSRGSTYEQYF	TGTGCCAGCAGTCGGGGGAGTACCTACGAGCAGTACTTC
TRBD1	TRBV7-2	TRBJ1-1	-	CASSSTGANTEAFF	TGTGCCAGCAGCTCAACAGGGGCGAACACTGAAGCTTTCTTT
-	TRBV24-1	TRBJ2-6	-	CATGGTEQGLSGANVLTF	TGTGCCACCGGAGGGACAGAACAGGGACTCTCTGGGGCCAACGTCCTGACTTTC
-	TRBV5-1	TRBJ1-1	-	CASTGVVGEAFF	TGCGCCAGCACAGGGGTCGTAGGTGAAGCTTTCTTT
TRBD2	TRBV5-1	TRBJ2-7	-	CASRLGGGEAYEQYF	TGCGCCAGCCGTCTTGGCGGGGGAGAAGCCTACGAGCAGTACTTC
-	TRBV6-5	TRBJ1-6	few	CASSYSIQSLNSPLHF	TGTGCCAGCAGTTACTCGATACAGAGTCTTAATTCACCCCTCCACTTT
-	TRBV7-9	TRBJ1-3	-	CASSLALQGSGNTIYF	TGTGCCAGCAGCTTAGCCTTACAGGGTTCTGGAAACACCATATATTTT
TRBD1	TRBV4-1	TRBJ1-2	-	CASSQGTGGNYGYTF	TGCGCCAGCAGCCAAGGGACAGGGGGCAACTATGGCTACACCTTC
TRBD2	TRBV19	TRBJ2-5	-	CASSIHASGEETQYF	TGTGCCAGTAGTATTCATGCGAGCGGGGAAGAGACCCAGTACTTC
-	TRBV7-2	TRBJ1-4	-	CASSLSPEKLFF	TGTGCCAGCAGCTTGTCCCCAGAAAAACTGTTTTTT
-	TRBV9	TRBJ2-1	-	CASAPRAVYNEQFF	TGTGCCAGCGCCCCCAGGGCCGTTTACAATGAGCAGTTCTTC
-	TRBV5-1	TRBJ1-1	-	CASSSGSTEAFF	TGCGCCAGCAGCTCAGGGTCCACTGAAGCTTTCTTT
-	TRBV11-1	TRBJ1-1	-	CASSFQEVGTEAFF	TGTGCCAGCAGCTTTCAGGAGGTGGGGACTGAAGCTTTCTTT
TRBD1	TRBV11-3	TRBJ2-2	-	CASSFQGVGELFF	TGTGCCAGCAGCTTCCAGGGGGTCGGGGAGCTGTTTTTT
-	TRBV2	TRBJ2-1	-	CASTLLSGGKQFF	TGTGCCAGCACCCTACTGTCTGGCGGAAAGCAGTTCTTC
-	TRBV30	TRBJ1-5	-	CAWSVQAGNQPQHF	TGTGCCTGGAGTGTGCAGGCCGGCAATCAGCCCCAGCATTTT
-	TRBV5-1	TRBJ2-4	-	CASSNTGTGREKYDF	TGCGCCAGCAGCAACACCGGGACTGGGAGAGAAAAGTATGACTTC
-	TRBV9	TRBJ1-2	-	CASNSQGADASGYTF	TGTGCCAGCAATTCTCAAGGGGCCGATGCCTCAGGCTACACCTTC
TRBD1	TRBV28	TRBJ2-3	-	CASSSRGQGAKDTQYF	TGTGCCAGCAGTTCCCGGGGACAGGGGGCAAAAGATACGCAGTATTTT
-	TRBV3-1/TRBV3-2	TRBJ2-1	once	CASSQVLRVDEQFF	TGTGCCAGCAGCCAGGTCCTCAGGGTGGATGAGCAGTTCTTC
-	TRBV6-6	TRBJ2-1	once	CASSTDNEQFF	TGTGCCAGCAGTACGGACAATGAGCAGTTCTTC
-	TRBV5-6	TRBJ2-7	once	CASSHRGGLGYEQYF	TGTGCCAGCAGTCACCGCGGAGGTTTAGGGTACGAGCAGTACTTC
-	TRBV24-1	TRBJ2-5	-	CATSDLVDSLYQETQYF	TGTGCCACCAGTGATTTAGTGGACAGCCTCTACCAAGAGACCCAGTACTTC
TRBD2	TRBV5-4	TRBJ2-3	few	CASSGGGTSTDTQYF	TGTGCCAGCAGCGGCGGGGGAACTAGCACAGATACGCAGTATTTT
TRBD2	TRBV7-2	TRBJ2-1	few	CASSPSSGSGLNEQFF	TGTGCCAGCAGCCCCTCGAGCGGGAGTGGTCTCAATGAGCAGTTCTTC
TRBD2	TRBV28	TRBJ2-3	-	CASSLPPGGRHTDTQYF	TGTGCCAGCAGCCTACCCCCGGGCGGGAGGCACACAGATACGCAGTATTTT
TRBD2	TRBV7-2	TRBJ2-4	-	CASSEFREASHIQYF	TGTGCCAGCAGCGAGTTCCGGGAGGCCAGCCACATTCAGTACTTC
-	TRBV29-1	TRBJ2-3	-	CSVAVTGFDTQYF	TGCAGCGTGGCAGTAACAGGGTTTGATACGCAGTATTTT
-	TRBV9	TRBJ2-1	-	CASSVGSSYNEQFF	TGTGCCAGCAGCGTGGGGAGCTCCTACAATGAGCAGTTCTTC
TRBD1	TRBV28	TRBJ1-4	-	CASSLGGQGDEKLFF	TGTGCCAGCAGTTTAGGTGGACAGGGGGATGAAAAACTGTTTTTT
-	TRBV5-1	TRBJ2-1	-	CASSDQPLARPPYNEQFF	TGCGCCAGCAGCGATCAACCATTAGCCCGCCCTCCTTACAATGAGCAGTTCTTC
-	TRBV2	TRBJ1-4	once	CASIPTGLSNEKLFF	TGTGCCAGCATCCCTACAGGGCTGTCTAATGAAAAACTGTTTTTT
-	TRBV18	TRBJ1-4	once	CASSRSTAWLGEKLFF	TGTGCCAGCTCACGATCGACAGCCTGGCTAGGTGAAAAACTGTTTTTT
TRBD1	TRBV11-2	TRBJ2-1	-	CASSAGQVRVNEQFF	TGTGCCAGCAGCGCGGGACAGGTGAGAGTCAATGAGCAGTTCTTC
-	TRBV30	TRBJ1-1	-	CAWSVLWISGTKLPEAFF	TGTGCCTGGAGTGTACTTTGGATTTCCGGGACTAAGCTCCCTGAAGCTTTCTTT
TRBD1	TRBV4-1	TRBJ2-2	-	CASSQAPGQGGRGGELFF	TGCGCCAGCAGCCAAGCTCCAGGACAGGGTGGAAGGGGCGGGGAGCTGTTTTTT
TRBD1	TRBV7-9	TRBJ1-2	once	CASSPGGTGGTLNYGYTF	TGTGCCAGCAGCCCTGGGGGGACAGGGGGAACCTTAAACTATGGCTACACCTTC
TRBD1	TRBV7-9	TRBJ1-1	-	CASSPRTGLAFF	TGTGCCAGCAGCCCAAGGACAGGGTTAGCTTTCTTT
-	TRBV6-2/TRBV6-3	TRBJ2-6	-	CASSTGTAGANVLTF	TGTGCCAGCAGTACAGGGACGGCTGGGGCCAACGTCCTGACTTTC
TRBD1	TRBV6-5	TRBJ1-5	-	CASRKQGAVQPQHF	TGTGCCAGCAGGAAACAGGGGGCCGTTCAGCCCCAGCATTTT